This entry concerns a single T cell receptor (beta chain). CDR1 is SGDLS and CDR2 is YYNGEE in the germline V gene. The CDR3 is 17 residues long. Trimming removed 0 bases from V and 0 bases from J; junction bases left unmatched: 2. TCRdb recomputed calls from the 5' RACE reads with MiXCR, one row per CDR3 protein. The sample includes under 150,000 distinct CDR3 sequences, 15% to 20% of them seen just once. This record comes from a study of T-cell memory formation after mild COVID-19. Study overall: Largely, the TCR clusters proved donor specific.

Sequenced input: PBMCs or a T cell subset sorted from them (not recorded which). The chain is built from TRBV9 and TRBJ2-1, with 11 bases fitting TRBD2. This TCR was recovered from an adult woman who had mild COVID-19 (a few samples of this study predate the infection). Cell type and time point are not known. CDR3 sequence: CASSVETSGSSYNEQFF. CDR3 in DNA: TGTGCCAGCAGCGTAGAAACTAGCGGGAGCTCCTACAATGAGCAGTTCTTC.